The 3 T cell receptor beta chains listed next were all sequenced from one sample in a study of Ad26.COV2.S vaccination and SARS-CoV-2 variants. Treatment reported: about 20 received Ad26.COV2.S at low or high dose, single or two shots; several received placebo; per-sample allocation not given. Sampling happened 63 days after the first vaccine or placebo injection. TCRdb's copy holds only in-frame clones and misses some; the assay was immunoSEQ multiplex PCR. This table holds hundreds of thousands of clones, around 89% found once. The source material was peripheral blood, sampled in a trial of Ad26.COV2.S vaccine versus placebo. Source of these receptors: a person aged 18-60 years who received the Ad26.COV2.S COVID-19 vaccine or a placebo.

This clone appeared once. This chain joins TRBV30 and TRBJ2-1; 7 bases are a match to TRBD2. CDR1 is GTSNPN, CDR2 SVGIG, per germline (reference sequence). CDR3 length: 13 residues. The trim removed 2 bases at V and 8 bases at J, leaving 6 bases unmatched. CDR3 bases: TGTGCCTGGAGTTACCGGGAGGTGGATGAGCAGTTCTTC. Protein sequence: CAWSYREVDEQFF.

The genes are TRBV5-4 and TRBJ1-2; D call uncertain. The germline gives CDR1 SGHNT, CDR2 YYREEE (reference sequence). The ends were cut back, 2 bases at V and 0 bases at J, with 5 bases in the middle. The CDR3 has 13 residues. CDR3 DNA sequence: TGTGCCAGCAGCTTCCAGGCTAACTATGGCTACACCTTC. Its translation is CASSFQANYGYTF.

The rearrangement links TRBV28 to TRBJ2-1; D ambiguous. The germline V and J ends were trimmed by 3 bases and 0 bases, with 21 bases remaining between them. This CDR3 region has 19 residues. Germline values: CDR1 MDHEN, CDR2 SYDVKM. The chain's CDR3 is CASSLENPSGGSSYNEQFF. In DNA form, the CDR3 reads TGTGCCAGCAGTTTGGAAAATCCCTCGGGCGGAAGCTCCTACAATGAGCAGTTCTTC.